One and the same sample provided the 10 T cell receptor beta chains below, sequenced in a study of blood T cell repertoires in COVID-19. Sequencing was performed with immunoSEQ multiplex PCR; in TCRdb, only in-frame clones are kept and a portion is missing. The repertoire holds 40,000 to 50,000 clones, with 81% as singletons. Sequencing was carried out using peripheral blood. Receptors were obtained from a man aged 35 to 55 with active or convalescent COVID-19.

The J gene is TRBJ1-1, the V gene TRBV7-3, with D possibly being TRBD1 (5 bases). Germline loops: CDR1 SGHTA, CDR2 FQGTGA. This CDR3 is built from 13 residues. With 2 bases removed from V and 1 base from J, the gap between germline ends came to 5 bases. CDR3 sequence: CASSLQGNTEAFF. DNA for the CDR3: TGTGCCAGCAGCTTACAGGGGAACACTGAAGCTTTCTTT.

J is TRBJ1-1 and V is TRBV11-2; D is uncertain. CDR3 length equals 13 residues. Germline V CDR1 and CDR2: SGHAT, FQNNGV. Trimming removed 0 bases at V and 11 bases at J, with 13 bases between. CDR3 residues: CASSLDLKARAFF. DNA for the CDR3: TGTGCCAGCAGCTTAGATTTAAAGGCTAGGGCTTTCTTT.

V is TRBV6-5 and J is TRBJ2-3; maybe TRBD1 (5 bases). Deletions cut 2 bases from V and 2 bases from J, with 8 bases between. Germline V gene lookup returns CDR1 MNHEY and CDR2 SVGAGI. There are 14 residues in the CDR3. This CDR3 is CASSYGHSTDTQYF. DNA for the CDR3: TGTGCCAGCAGTTACGGACACTCCACAGATACGCAGTATTTT.

The chain links TRBV9 to TRBJ1-1, with a tentative D call TRBD1 (5 bases). V was cut by 4 bases and J by 5 bases, with 21 bases left in between. The germline CDR1 and CDR2 sequences are SGDLS and YYNGEE. The CDR3 has 16 residues. The CDR3 is CASSPRARQLGTEAFF. CDR3 nucleotides: TGTGCCAGCAGCCCTCGGGCCCGACAGCTAGGAACTGAAGCTTTCTTT. Variable domain in full (rest from reference TRBV9 and TRBJ1-1): DSGVTQTPKHLITATGQRVTLRCSPRSGDLSVYWYQQSLDQGLQFLIQYYNGEERAKGNILERFSAQQFPDLHSELNLSSLELGDSALYFCASSPRARQLGTEAFFGQGTRLTVV.

The rearrangement uses TRBV11-2 and TRBJ1-2; D possibly corresponds to TRBD1 (6 bases). There are 17 residues in the CDR3. The germline V and J ends were trimmed by 5 bases and 3 bases, with 22 bases remaining between them. Germline values: CDR1 SGHAT, CDR2 FQNNGV. The CDR3 bases are TGTGCCAGCAGCCCGCCCCCGGCAGGGGCGCGCGACTATGGCTACACCTTC. It specifies CASSPPPAGARDYGYTF.

This chain links TRBV4-1 with TRBJ1-4; 8 bases agree with TRBD1. The CDR3 sequence is 16 residues long. Losses at the gene ends were 2 bases for V and 5 bases for J; bases not matched to a gene: 7. Germline V CDR1 and CDR2: MGHRA, YSYEKL. The CDR3 here is CASSQPGTGQNEKLFF. DNA for the CDR3: TGCGCCAGCAGCCAACCCGGGACAGGCCAAAATGAAAAACTGTTTTTT.

The chain employs TRBV29-1 and TRBJ1-2; D is uncertain. V lost 0 bases to trimming and J lost 4 bases, with 9 bases between them. Germline lookup yields CDR1 SQVTM and CDR2 ANQGSEA. The length of the CDR3 is 13 residues. CDR3 DNA: TGCAGCGTTGAAGATCTATCTATCTATGGCTACACCTTC. Residues: CSVEDLSIYGYTF.

This clone was recorded only once. The chain combines TRBV28 with TRBJ1-1; D is ambiguous. V was trimmed by 3 bases and J by 5 bases, leaving 10 bases between them. The CDR3 totals 13 residues. CDR1 and CDR2 (germline): MDHEN, SYDVKM. Here the CDR3 reads CASSFQVRTEAFF. CDR3 coding DNA: TGTGCCAGCAGTTTTCAGGTGCGAACTGAAGCTTTCTTT.

V usage is TRBV23-1 and J usage is TRBJ1-2, with 7 bases aligning to TRBD1. TRBV23-1 is reported as an ORF; its role is uncertain. The CDR3 is 22 amino acids. Trimming cost V 1 base and J 6 bases; bases outside gene matches: 29. The CDR3 region is CASSQLGRIGVTGSTGANGYTF. The CDR3 DNA reads as TGCGCCAGCAGTCAATTGGGTAGGATCGGAGTTACAGGCTCAACAGGGGCCAATGGCTACACCTTC.

The chain is built from TRBV5-1 and TRBJ1-5; the D is unclear. Trimming removed 4 bases from V and 0 bases from J, with 5 bases in between. Looked up from germline, CDR1 is SGHRS and CDR2 is YFSETQ. The CDR3 is made up of 13 amino acids. The CDR3 DNA reads as TGCGCCAGCAGCGTAGATAGCAATCAGCCCCAGCATTTT. Translation: CASSVDSNQPQHF. Full variable domain (rest looked up from reference TRBV5-1 and TRBJ1-5): KAGVTQTPRYLIKTRGQQVTLSCSPISGHRSVSWYQQTPGQGLQFLFEYFSETQRNKGNFPGRFSGRQFSNSRSEMNVSTLELGDSALYLCASSVDSNQPQHFGDGTRLSIL.